This T cell receptor (beta chain) was found in a study of human T cells and chemical hapten exposure. TCRdb recomputed calls from the RACE reads with MiXCR, one row per CDR3 protein. The sample yields 50,000 to 75,000 distinct CDR3 sequences, approximately 11% seen once. This clonotype was observed many times. The sample's time point: patch test 3, about 24 weeks after DPC sensitization. The treatment was: therapeutic diphenylcyclopropenone sensitization with weekly scalp DPC. The germline V and J ends were trimmed by 2 bases and 0 bases, with 14 bases remaining between them. The CDR3 runs to 15 residues. The V gene's germline CDR1 is DFQATT and CDR2 SNEGSKA (reference sequence).

This sequence was found in a woman in her 30s with alopecia areata. Some clones in this sample may be carry-over from other donors' samples. The V call is TRBV20-1, the J call TRBJ2-7; D gene unclear. The specimen comprised whole blood, sampled in connection with sensitization to the hapten diphenylcyclopropenone (DPC). The CDR3 is CSARKQLFRSYEQYF. The CDR3 nucleotides are TGCAGTGCTAGAAAACAGCTTTTTCGCTCCTACGAGCAGTACTTC.